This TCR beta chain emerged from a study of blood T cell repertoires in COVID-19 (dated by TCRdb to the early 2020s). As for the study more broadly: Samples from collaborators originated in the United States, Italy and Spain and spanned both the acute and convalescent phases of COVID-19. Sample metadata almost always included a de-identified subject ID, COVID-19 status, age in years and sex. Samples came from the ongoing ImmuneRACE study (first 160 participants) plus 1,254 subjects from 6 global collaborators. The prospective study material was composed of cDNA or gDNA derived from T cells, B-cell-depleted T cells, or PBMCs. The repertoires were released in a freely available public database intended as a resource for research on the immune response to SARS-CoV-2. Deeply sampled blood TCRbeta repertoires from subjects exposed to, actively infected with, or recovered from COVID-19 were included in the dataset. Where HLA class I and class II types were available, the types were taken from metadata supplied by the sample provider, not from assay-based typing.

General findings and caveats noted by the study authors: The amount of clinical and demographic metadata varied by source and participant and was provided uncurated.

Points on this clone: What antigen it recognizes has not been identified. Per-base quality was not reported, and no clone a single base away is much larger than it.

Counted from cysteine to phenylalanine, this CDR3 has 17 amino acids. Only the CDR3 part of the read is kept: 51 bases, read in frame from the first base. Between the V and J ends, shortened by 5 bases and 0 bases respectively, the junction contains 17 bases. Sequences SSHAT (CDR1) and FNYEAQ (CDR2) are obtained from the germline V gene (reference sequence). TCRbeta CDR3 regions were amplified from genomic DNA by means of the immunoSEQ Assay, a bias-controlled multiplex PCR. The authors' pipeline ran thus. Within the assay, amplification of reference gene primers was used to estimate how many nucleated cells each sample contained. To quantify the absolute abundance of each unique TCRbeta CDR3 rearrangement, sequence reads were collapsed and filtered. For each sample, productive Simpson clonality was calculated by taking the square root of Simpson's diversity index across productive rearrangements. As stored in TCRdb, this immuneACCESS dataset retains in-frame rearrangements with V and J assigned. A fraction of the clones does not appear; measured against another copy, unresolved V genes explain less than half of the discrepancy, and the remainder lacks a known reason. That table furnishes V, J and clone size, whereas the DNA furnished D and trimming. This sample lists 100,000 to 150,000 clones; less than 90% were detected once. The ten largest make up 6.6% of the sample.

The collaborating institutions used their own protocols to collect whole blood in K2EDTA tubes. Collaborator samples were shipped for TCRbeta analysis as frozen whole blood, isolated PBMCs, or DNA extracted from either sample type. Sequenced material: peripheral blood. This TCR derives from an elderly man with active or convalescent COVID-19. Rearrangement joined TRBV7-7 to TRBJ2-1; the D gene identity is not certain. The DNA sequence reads TGTGCCAGCAGCCCCATTCCGGTTCGTAACTCCTACAATGAGCAGTTCTTC. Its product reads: CASSPIPVRNSYNEQFF. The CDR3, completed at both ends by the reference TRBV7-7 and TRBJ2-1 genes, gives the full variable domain GAGVSQSPRYKVTKRGQDVTLRCDPISSHATLYWYQQALGQGPEFLTYFNYEAQPDKSGLPSDRFSAERPEGSISTLTIQRTEQRDSAMYRCASSPIPVRNSYNEQFFGPGTRLTVL.